This passage covers 25 T cell receptor beta chains from one sample sequenced in a study of early T cells in non-severe SARS-CoV-2 infection. TCRdb re-called the 5' RACE reads with MiXCR, one entry per CDR3 protein. This table holds tens of thousands of distinct CDR3 sequences, 10% to 12% found once. The material was whole blood, obtained at baseline. The receptors come from an adult who was a healthcare worker with PCR-confirmed SARS-CoV-2 infection or an uninfected control (not recorded which).

This clonotype was counted a few times. The chain links TRBV3-1 to TRBJ2-3; D perhaps matches TRBD2 (6 bases). V gave up 4 bases and J gave up 3 bases, with 11 bases separating them. CDR3 length equals 14 residues. Germline V lookup: CDR1 LGHDT, CDR2 YNNKEL (reference sequence). In DNA, the CDR3 is TGTGCCAGCAGCCCCACGGGAGCTACAGATACGCAGTATTTT. Translated, it gives CASSPTGATDTQYF.

This clonotype was detected ten times or more. V is TRBV20-1 and J is TRBJ2-7; a possible D gene is TRBD2 (6 bases). The germline V gene encodes CDR1 DFQATT and CDR2 SNEGSKA (reference sequence). The CDR3 sequence is 12 residues long. The V end lost 6 bases, the J end lost 4 bases, and 13 bases lay between the germline ends. The CDR3 region is CSAVPGTYEQYF. The CDR3 DNA reads TGCAGTGCCGTCCCCGGGACTTACGAGCAGTACTTC.

This clonotype was seen more than once but under ten times. V and J are TRBV12-3 or TRBV12-4 and TRBJ1-1, with TRBD1 identical over 7 bases. The CDR3 totals 15 residues. V dropped 1 base and J dropped 0; count of bases not matched to a gene: 2. The CDR3 DNA reads TGTGCCAGCAGTTTAGAAACAGGGGTGAACACTGAAGCTTTCTTT. Translated: CASSLETGVNTEAFF.

The chain combines TRBV30 with TRBJ2-5; D may correspond to TRBD1 or TRBD2 (5 bases each). CDR1 is GTSNPN and CDR2 is SVGIG in the germline V gene (reference sequence). The CDR3 totals 13 residues. V gave up 1 base and J gave up 2 bases, with 8 bases separating them. The chain's CDR3 is CAWSAGPQETQYF. CDR3 DNA: TGTGCCTGGAGTGCGGGGCCTCAAGAGACCCAGTACTTC.

The CDR3 loop reads CASSYQTGGTEAFF. CDR3 in DNA: TGTGCCAGCAGTTACCAAACAGGGGGTACTGAAGCTTTCTTT. The chain links TRBV6-5 to TRBJ1-1; 8 bases align to TRBD1. CDR1 is MNHEY and CDR2 is SVGAGI in the germline V gene. V gave up 2 bases and J gave up 5 bases; unmatched junction bases: 4. This CDR3 is 14 amino acids long.

V gene TRBV18 combines with J gene TRBJ2-7, with TRBD2 identical over 8 bases. The length of the CDR3 is 16 residues. Germline CDR1 and CDR2: KGHSH and LQKENI. Trimming took 3 bases from V and 0 from J; bases not matched to a gene: 7. The CDR3 DNA is TGTGCCAGCTCACCGGTAGCGGGGACCTTCTCCTACGAGCAGTACTTC. This sequence encodes CASSPVAGTFSYEQYF.

DNA of the CDR3: TGTGCCAGCAGGAAACAGGCGAGCTCCTACGAGCAGTACTTC. Translating gives CASRKQASSYEQYF. This rearrangement joins TRBV6-2 or TRBV6-3 to TRBJ2-7, with D possibly being TRBD1 (5 bases). CDR1 is MNHEY and CDR2 is SVGEGT in the germline V gene. The V and J ends lost 6 bases and 0 bases respectively, with 12 bases between them. This CDR3 is 14 amino acids long.

The J gene is TRBJ2-1, the V gene TRBV4-3; D call uncertain. The CDR3 has 14 amino acids. Germline values: CDR1 LGHNA, CDR2 YSLEER. Deletions cut 0 bases from V and 9 bases from J, with 12 bases between. The CDR3 loop reads CASSQETAAVEQFF. CDR3 sequence (DNA): TGCGCCAGCAGCCAAGAAACGGCCGCAGTTGAGCAGTTCTTC.

This clonotype occurred a few times. The chain joins TRBV6-1 to TRBJ2-4; D not certain. CDR3 length equals 15 residues. Per germline, CDR1 MNHNS and CDR2 SASEGT. Trimming stripped 8 bases from V and 0 bases from J, with 14 bases between. This CDR3 reads CASADPGLAKNIQYF. In DNA form, the CDR3 reads TGTGCCAGCGCGGACCCCGGGTTAGCCAAAAACATTCAGTACTTC.

The rearrangement links TRBV18 to TRBJ1-5, with 7 bases that match TRBD1. The germline gives CDR1 KGHSH, CDR2 LQKENI. V shed 5 bases, J shed 1 base, and the junction held 11 bases outside the gene matches. The CDR3 spans 17 residues. The CDR3 reads CASSVTGDGASNQPQHF. CDR3 nucleotide sequence: TGTGCCAGCTCAGTCACAGGGGATGGGGCCAGCAATCAGCCCCAGCATTTT.

The rearrangement joins TRBV5-1 to TRBJ2-7, with D possibly being TRBD1 or TRBD2 (5 bases each). The length of the CDR3 is 15 residues. Deletions cut 4 bases from V and 5 bases from J, with 19 bases between. CDR1 SGHRS and CDR2 YFSETQ come from the germline V gene. The chain's CDR3 is CASSQRDGVLNEQYF. CDR3 nucleotide sequence: TGCGCCAGCAGCCAGAGGGACGGAGTCCTGAACGAGCAGTACTTC.

Ten or more counts support this clonotype. The chain uses TRBV15 and TRBJ2-1; D is possibly TRBD2 (7 bases). Germline CDR1 reads LNHNV; CDR2 reads YYDKDF (reference sequence). The CDR3 totals 15 residues. Trimming removed 5 bases at V and 10 bases at J, with 21 bases between. The CDR3 sequence is CATSLMGGALQEQFF. In nucleotides, the CDR3 is TGTGCCACCAGCCTTATGGGGGGGGCTCTTCAGGAGCAGTTCTTC.

There are a few counts of this clonotype. The chain carries TRBV30 and TRBJ2-2; D gene ambiguous. Trimming removed 3 bases from V and 5 bases from J, with 10 bases in between. CDR3 length equals 13 residues. Germline V lookup: CDR1 GTSNPN, CDR2 SVGIG (reference sequence). Here the CDR3 reads CAWRSFGTGELFF. The CDR3 region has the DNA TGTGCCTGGAGAAGCTTCGGAACCGGGGAGCTGTTTTTT.

The table lists this clonotype with a few counts. The chain uses TRBV10-2 and TRBJ1-6; possible D gene TRBD1, 5 bases. V was cut by 3 bases and J by 0 bases, with 18 bases left in between. The CDR3 spans 19 residues. Per the germline V gene, CDR1 is WSHSY and CDR2 is SAAADI. CDR3 DNA sequence: TGCGCCAGCAGTGAATCCGGGGCCCGCTTTAGCTCCTATAATTCACCCCTCCACTTT. It codes for CASSESGARFSSYNSPLHF.

This clonotype has a handful of counts. V usage is TRBV6-2 or TRBV6-3 and J usage is TRBJ1-6; 7 nucleotides line up with TRBD1. The CDR3 is made up of 14 amino acids. In germline, CDR1 is MNHEY, CDR2 SVGEGT. The J segment lost 10 bases and the V segment lost 5 bases, leaving 8 bases of the junction unmatched. The chain's CDR3 is CASSPQGVRSPLHF. CDR3 sequence (DNA): TGTGCCAGCAGTCCCCAGGGGGTTCGGTCACCCCTCCACTTT.

This clonotype was seen ten or more times. The chain combines TRBV7-8 with TRBJ2-7; TRBD2 is a possible D gene (6 bases). Germline V gene sequence: CDR1 SGHVS, CDR2 FQNEAQ. CDR3 length: 15 amino acids. With 4 bases removed from V and 2 bases from J, the gap between germline ends came to 15 bases. The CDR3 is CASSSPPTSAYEQYF. The CDR3 DNA follows: TGTGCCAGCAGCTCGCCCCCGACTAGTGCCTACGAGCAGTACTTC.

The DNA for the CDR3 is TGCAGTGCTGGGGACAGGGGGCCAAGGGGAGATACGCAGTATTTT. Translating it yields CSAGDRGPRGDTQYF. The chain joins TRBV20-1 to TRBJ2-3, with 12 bases that match TRBD1. CDR1 is DFQATT and CDR2 is SNEGSKA in the germline V gene (reference sequence). There are 15 residues in the CDR3. The ends lost 5 bases at V and 5 bases at J; junction bases unmatched: 8.

CDR3 sequence: CASRTPGVDEQFF. Written as DNA, the CDR3 is TGTGCCAGCAGAACCCCAGGGGTCGATGAGCAGTTCTTC. This chain joins TRBV7-6 and TRBJ2-1; weak D call: TRBD1 (6 bases). Looked up from germline, CDR1 is SGHVS and CDR2 is FNYEAQ. The CDR3 covers 13 residues. V shed 6 bases and J shed 8 bases, with 14 bases lying between them. Combining the CDR3 with reference TRBV7-6 and TRBJ2-1 gives the whole variable domain GAGVSQSPRYKVTKRGQDVALRCDPISGHVSLYWYRQALGQGPEFLTYFNYEAQQDKSGLPNDRFSAERPEGSISTLTIQRTEQRDSAMYRCASRTPGVDEQFFGPGTRLTVL.

The V gene is TRBV18, the J gene TRBJ2-5; D gene uncertain. This CDR3 has 15 residues. V shed 1 base and J shed 3 bases, with 12 bases lying between them. Per germline, CDR1 KGHSH and CDR2 LQKENI. The CDR3 bases are TGTGCCAGCTCACCACGATGGCAGAAAAAAGAGACCCAGTACTTC. Its translation: CASSPRWQKKETQYF.

This clonotype showed up many times. The V call is TRBV30, the J call TRBJ2-7; TRBD1 matches at 8 bases. V shed 0 bases and J 4 bases; nucleotides not matched to a gene: 8. Looked up from germline, CDR1 is GTSNPN and CDR2 is SVGIG (reference sequence). This CDR3 spans 15 amino acids. CDR3 residues: CAWSVQGGSYYEQYF. Written as DNA, the CDR3 is TGTGCCTGGAGTGTACAGGGGGGCTCCTATTACGAGCAGTACTTC.

This clonotype appeared a few times. V usage is TRBV6-5 and J usage is TRBJ1-6; D not resolved. Germline V gene lookup returns CDR1 MNHEY and CDR2 SVGAGI. The CDR3 length is 13 residues. The V and J ends lost 9 bases and 14 bases respectively, with 20 bases between them. CDR3 region: CASKTLPFGSLHF. CDR3 in DNA: TGTGCCAGTAAGACTCTACCTTTTGGATCCCTCCACTTT.

The chain joins TRBV29-1 to TRBJ2-7, with D maybe TRBD1 (6 bases). The CDR3 contains 13 residues. V lost 3 bases and J lost 6, with 15 bases in between. Germline CDR1 SQVTM, CDR2 ANQGSEA. CDR3 bases: TGCAGCGTTGAGGTGGGGGCTGGAGGCGAGCAGTACTTC. Encoded protein: CSVEVGAGGEQYF.

This clonotype has a handful of counts. The V call is TRBV10-1, the J call TRBJ1-2; TRBD1 is a possible D gene (6 bases). The CDR3 covers 13 residues. Germline CDR1 WNHNN, CDR2 SYGVQD (reference sequence). The V and J ends lost 6 bases and 2 bases respectively, with 10 bases between them. The CDR3 bases are TGCGCCAGCAGCCCGGGACACAACTATGGCTACACCTTC. This sequence encodes CASSPGHNYGYTF.

This clonotype was found many times. The rearrangement joins TRBV5-4 to TRBJ2-5, with 8 bases that match TRBD1. The V segment lost 3 bases and the J segment 6 bases; nucleotides outside the gene matches: 13. The CDR3 is 16 residues long. Germline CDR1 and CDR2: SGHNT and YYREEE (reference sequence). In DNA form, the CDR3 reads TGTGCCAGCAGCTCGGGGGACAGGTCAGGGCAAAAGACCCAGTACTTC. This translates into CASSSGDRSGQKTQYF.

This clonotype was found many times. The chain is built from TRBV19 and TRBJ2-6; D uncertain. With 4 bases removed from V and 0 bases from J, the gap between germline ends came to 7 bases. Germline V gene lookup returns CDR1 LNHDA and CDR2 SQIVND (reference sequence). CDR3 length equals 15 residues. CDR3: CASSNWGSGANVLTF. The CDR3 DNA reads TGTGCCAGTAGTAACTGGGGCTCTGGGGCCAACGTCCTGACTTTC.